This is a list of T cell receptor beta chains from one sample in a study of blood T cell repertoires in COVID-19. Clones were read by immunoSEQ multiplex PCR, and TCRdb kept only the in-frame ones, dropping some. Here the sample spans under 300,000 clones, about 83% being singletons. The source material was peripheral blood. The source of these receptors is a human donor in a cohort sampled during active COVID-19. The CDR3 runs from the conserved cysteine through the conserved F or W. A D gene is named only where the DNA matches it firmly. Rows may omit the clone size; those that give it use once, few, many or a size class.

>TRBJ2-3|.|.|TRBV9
TGTGCCAGCAGCGTCCGAGGTGCAGGGGATGTTGCAGATACGCAGTATTTT
CASSVRGAGDVADTQYF
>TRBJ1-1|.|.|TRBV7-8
TGTGCCAGCAGCCGTTCAGGGACTGAAGCTTTCTTT
CASSRSGTEAFF
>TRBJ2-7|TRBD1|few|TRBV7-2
TGTGCCAGCAGCCCAACAGGGGGCGGATACGAGCAGTACTTC
CASSPTGGGYEQYF
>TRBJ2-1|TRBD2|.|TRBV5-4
TGTGCCAGCAGAAAGACTAGCGGGAAAGAGACGCCCTACAATGAGCAGTTCTTC
CASRKTSGKETPYNEQFF
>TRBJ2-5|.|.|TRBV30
TGTGCCTGGAGCGCAGGGTACCAAGAGACCCAGTACTTC
CAWSAGYQETQYF
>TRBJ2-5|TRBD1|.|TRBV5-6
TGTGCCAGCAGCTTGGCCAACAGGGGGAAGACCCAGTACTTC
CASSLANRGKTQYF
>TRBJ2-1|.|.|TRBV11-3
TGTGCCAGCAGTTTCCCCTTCGACCTTATACGTTGGGCATCCTACAATGAGCAGTTCTTC
CASSFPFDLIRWASYNEQFF
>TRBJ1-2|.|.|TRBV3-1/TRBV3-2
TGTGCCAGCAGCCAAGGGGCAGGGGAAGGCTATGGCTACACCTTC
CASSQGAGEGYGYTF
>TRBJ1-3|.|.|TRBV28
TGTGCCAGCCTTAAATCGAGTCAGGCGCCCACCATATATTTT
CASLKSSQAPTIYF
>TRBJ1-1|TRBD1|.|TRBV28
TGTGCCAGCAGTGGGGCCGGGACAGCAGAAAACACTGAAGCTTTCTTT
CASSGAGTAENTEAFF
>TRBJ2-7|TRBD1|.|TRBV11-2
TGTGCCAGCACTTCTTCCGGGACAGGGGGCTACGAGCAGTACTTC
CASTSSGTGGYEQYF
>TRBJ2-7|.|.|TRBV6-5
TGTGCCAGCAGTTATGGGCGGGACTCCTACGAGCAGTACTTC
CASSYGRDSYEQYF
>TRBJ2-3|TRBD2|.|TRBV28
TGTGCCAGCAGTTCCCGAGAGCGGGGAGGGCCGGCGGATACGCAGTATTTT
CASSSRERGGPADTQYF
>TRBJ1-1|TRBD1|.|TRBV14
TGTGCCAGCAGACAACTACAGGGGAGCACTGAAGCTTTCTTT
CASRQLQGSTEAFF
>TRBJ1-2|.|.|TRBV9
TGTGCCAGCAGCCTCAGGGCCGTGGACTATGGCTACACCTTC
CASSLRAVDYGYTF
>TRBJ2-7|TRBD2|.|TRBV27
TGTGCCAGCAGCCCTACTAGCGACTCCTACGAGCAGTACTTC
CASSPTSDSYEQYF
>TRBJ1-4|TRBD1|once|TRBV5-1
TGCGCCAGCACCGAGACCGGGACAGGGAGGGAAAAACTGTTTTTT
CASTETGTGREKLFF
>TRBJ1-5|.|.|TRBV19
TGTGCCAGTAGTCGTCTTCCCAACACCGACAGGCGCAATCAGCCCCAGCATTTT
CASSRLPNTDRRNQPQHF
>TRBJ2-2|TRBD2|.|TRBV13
TGTGCCAGCAGCCCGCAATATACCGGGACTAGCGGGTGGAAGAACACCGGGGAGCTGTTTTTT
CASSPQYTGTSGWKNTGELFF
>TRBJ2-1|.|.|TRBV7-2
TGTGCCAGCAGCTTATTCCCGGGTCCATACAATGAGCAGTTCTTC
CASSLFPGPYNEQFF
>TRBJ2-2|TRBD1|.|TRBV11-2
TGTGCCAGCAGCTTGGGACAGGGGCTGACCGGGGAGCTGTTTTTT
CASSLGQGLTGELFF
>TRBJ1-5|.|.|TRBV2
TGTGCCAGCAGTCTTAGGAGTTTTTTCAATCAGCCCCAGCATTTT
CASSLRSFFNQPQHF
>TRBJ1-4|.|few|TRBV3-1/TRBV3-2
TGTGCCAGCAGCAACTTCGGCGGGGACGACCGGGAAAAACTGTTTTTT
CASSNFGGDDREKLFF
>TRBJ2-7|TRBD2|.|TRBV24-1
TGTGCCACCAGTGACGGACCGGGGACTAGCGAGACCGAGCAGTACTTC
CATSDGPGTSETEQYF
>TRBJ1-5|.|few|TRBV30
TGTGCCTGGAGTTCCGCAGGTCCAAGCAATCAGCCCCAGCATTTT
CAWSSAGPSNQPQHF
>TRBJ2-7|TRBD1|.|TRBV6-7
TGTGCCAGCAGTTACCCTGGGACAGGGGACTACGAGCAGTACTTC
CASSYPGTGDYEQYF
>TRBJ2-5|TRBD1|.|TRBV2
TGTGCCAGCAGTCGGGACAGACAAGAGACCCAGTACTTC
CASSRDRQETQYF
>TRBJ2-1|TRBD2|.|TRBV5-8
TGTGCCAGCAGCCGGGGACTAGCGGGGAATGAGCAGTTCTTC
CASSRGLAGNEQFF
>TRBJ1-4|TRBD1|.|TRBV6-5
TGTGCCAGCAGTTACTCGGGGGACAGGGGTGAAAAACTGTTTTTT
CASSYSGDRGEKLFF
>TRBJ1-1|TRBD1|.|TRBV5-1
TGCGCCAGCAGCCCAGACCCTCGACAGGGAAACACTGAAGCTTTCTTT
CASSPDPRQGNTEAFF
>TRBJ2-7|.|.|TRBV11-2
TGTGCCAGCAGCTTGAGTCCAGGGTTAGACGAGCAGTACTTC
CASSLSPGLDEQYF
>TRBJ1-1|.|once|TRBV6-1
TGTGCCAGCAGTGAAAGTTGGGCCGCGGGCGCTTTCTTT
CASSESWAAGAFF
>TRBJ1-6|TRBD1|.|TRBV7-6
TGTGCCAGCAGCTTGGACAGGGAGAGGTCACCCCTCCACTTT
CASSLDRERSPLHF
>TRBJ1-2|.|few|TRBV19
TGTGCCACCCATTCAGGGAGGGAGAACTATGGCTACACCTTC
CATHSGRENYGYTF
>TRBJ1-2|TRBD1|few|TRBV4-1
TGCGCCAGCAGCCAAGAAAGGACAGGGGGCGAGTCAGTCGGCTACACCTTC
CASSQERTGGESVGYTF
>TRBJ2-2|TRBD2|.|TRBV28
TGTGCCAGCAGTTTAACGTCGGGACTAGCGGCCGGGGAGCTGTTTTTT
CASSLTSGLAAGELFF
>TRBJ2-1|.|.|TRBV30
TGTGCCTCAAACCCCCGGCTAAGAGGAGACAATGAGCAGTTCTTC
CASNPRLRGDNEQFF
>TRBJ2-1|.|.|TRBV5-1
TGCGCCAGCATGAAGCGGGCTGAGAGCTCCTACAATGAGCAGTTCTTC
CASMKRAESSYNEQFF
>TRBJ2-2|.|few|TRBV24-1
TGTGCCACCAGGGGGGGCACCGGGGAGCTGTTTTTT
CATRGGTGELFF
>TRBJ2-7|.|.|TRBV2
TGTGCCAGCCGGGGGGCTCGGAACGAGCAGTACTTC
CASRGARNEQYF